Shown below are 11 T cell receptor beta chains from a single sample sequenced in a study of beta chain features in type 1 diabetes. Findings of the study overall: A moderate, significant TCRB CDR3 shortening appeared in type 1 diabetes across four CD4+ subsets.

These receptors lack a known antigen. As every portion of the isolated RNA was reverse transcribed, the sequencing read expressed TCRB transcripts. Here immunoSEQ multiplex PCR was the method, and the copy in TCRdb shows in-frame clones only, minus some. The sample lists some 280,000 clones, roughly an eighth occurring once. Sequencing used naive CD4+ T cells from blood. These receptors all come from a man aged 30-40 years with type 1 diabetes.

This clone was recorded a few times. V usage is TRBV4-2 and J usage is TRBJ2-7; 8 bases are a match to TRBD2. CDR1 and CDR2 (germline): LGHNA, YNFKEQ. The CDR3 is 15 residues long. With 0 bases clipped from V and 4 bases from J, the junction kept 5 bases outside the gene matches. The CDR3 coding sequence is TGTGCCAGCAGCCAAGAATGGACTAGCCGATACGAGCAGTACTTC. Amino acid sequence: CASSQEWTSRYEQYF.

V gene TRBV25-1 combines with J gene TRBJ2-5, with TRBD1 matching 9 bases. The germline V gene has CDR1 MGHDK and CDR2 SYGVNS. This CDR3 spans 14 amino acids. With 3 bases clipped from V and 4 bases from J, the junction kept 3 bases outside the gene matches. In DNA, the CDR3 is TGTGCCAGCAGTGACTGGGACAGGGTAGAGACCCAGTACTTC. Translation gives CASSDWDRVETQYF.

This clone has a handful of counts. The genes are TRBV18 and TRBJ2-5; D gene unclear. This CDR3 is built from 13 residues. V lost 0 bases to trimming and J lost 3 bases, with 5 bases between them. The V gene's germline CDR1 is KGHSH and CDR2 LQKENI. CDR3 in amino acids: CASSPPYKETQYF. The CDR3 nucleotides read TGTGCCAGCTCACCACCGTATAAAGAGACCCAGTACTTC.

This clone was counted a few times. J is TRBJ2-1 and V is TRBV28; D gene ambiguous. The CDR3 length is 15 residues. Trimming shortened V by 3 bases and J by 8 bases, and 17 bases separated the two germline ends. Germline V gene sequence: CDR1 MDHEN, CDR2 SYDVKM. The CDR3 reads CASSFGSLPLYEQFF. DNA of the CDR3: TGTGCCAGCAGTTTTGGCTCCCTCCCGTTGTATGAGCAGTTCTTC.

This clone was detected a few times. This chain joins TRBV4-3 and TRBJ2-1; 10 nucleotides match TRBD1. The CDR3 consists of 15 residues. The J segment lost 6 bases and the V segment lost 0 bases, leaving 2 bases of the junction unmatched. Germline CDR1 and CDR2: LGHNA and YSLEER. CDR3 coding DNA: TGCGCCAGCAGCCAAGAACGGGACAGGGGCAATGAGCAGTTCTTC. Translation gives CASSQERDRGNEQFF.

The DNA for the CDR3 is TGTGCCAGCAGCCTCCGGACAGCTCGCGAGCAGTACTTC. Protein sequence: CASSLRTAREQYF. This chain uses TRBV7-9 with TRBJ2-7, with TRBD1 as a possible D gene (6 bases). CDR3 length equals 13 residues. V was trimmed by 5 bases and J by 6 bases, leaving 14 bases between them. CDR1 is SEHNR and CDR2 is FQNEAQ in the germline V gene (reference sequence).

The chain carries TRBV10-3 and TRBJ2-7; tentative D call: TRBD1 (6 bases). Trimming took 2 bases from V and 2 from J, leaving 7 bases between them. Per germline, CDR1 ENHRY and CDR2 SYGVKD. The CDR3 length is 13 residues. The CDR3 loop reads CAISETGTYEQYF. In DNA form, the CDR3 reads TGTGCCATCAGTGAGACAGGGACCTACGAGCAGTACTTC.

This clone showed up just a few times. The chain has TRBV18 and TRBJ2-1, with TRBD1 identical over 11 bases. The J segment lost 7 bases and the V segment lost 5 bases, leaving 4 bases of the junction unmatched. Germline CDR1 reads KGHSH; CDR2 reads LQKENI. This CDR3 spans 14 amino acids. CDR3 region: CASSGQGAPNEQFF. The DNA of the CDR3 is TGTGCCAGCTCAGGACAGGGGGCGCCTAATGAGCAGTTCTTC.

In this sample, this clone turned up a few times. V and J are TRBV18 and TRBJ2-3; TRBD1 matches at 7 bases. With V trimmed by 3 bases and J by 2 bases, 8 bases remained unmatched. The CDR3 consists of 16 residues. Looked up from germline, CDR1 is KGHSH and CDR2 is LQKENI. The chain's CDR3 is CASSPPRQGLTDTQYF. The CDR3 coding sequence is TGTGCCAGCTCACCCCCGCGACAGGGCCTCACAGATACGCAGTATTTT.

This sequence joins TRBV19 and TRBJ2-7; D possibly corresponds to TRBD1 (6 bases). The V and J ends lost 4 bases and 5 bases respectively, with 21 bases between them. The germline V gene encodes CDR1 LNHDA and CDR2 SQIVND (reference sequence). The CDR3 loop spans 16 amino acids. Here the CDR3 reads CASSTVDRRTEDEQYF. DNA of the CDR3: TGTGCCAGTAGTACCGTCGACAGGAGAACCGAGGACGAGCAGTACTTC.

The chain uses TRBV5-1 and TRBJ2-1; D remains ambiguous. Trimming left V 2 bases short and J 6 bases short, with 9 bases between. This CDR3 has 13 residues. Per germline, CDR1 SGHRS and CDR2 YFSETQ. CDR3 sequence (DNA): TGCGCCAGCAGCTTCCAATCATTCAATGAGCAGTTCTTC. This encodes CASSFQSFNEQFF.